The 25 T cell receptor beta chains given below trace back to one sample, sequenced in a study of technical replicates of blood from several donors. The repertoire was sequenced with immunoSEQ multiplex PCR; TCRdb's copy has only in-frame clones and lacks some. The repertoire consists of about 70,000 clones, with about 94% occurring once and the leading ten covering over 0.35%. Source material: T cells isolated from PBMCs. The receptors were gathered from a human donor in good health.

This clone was recorded only once. V usage is TRBV7-2 and J usage is TRBJ2-1, with TRBD2 identical over 8 bases. Germline V gene sequence: CDR1 SGHTA, CDR2 FQGNSA. CDR3 length equals 16 residues. With 6 bases clipped from V and 5 bases from J, the junction kept 12 bases outside the gene matches. The CDR3 DNA is TGTGCCAGCAGTCGCACCGGGACTAGAAGCAACAATGAGCAGTTCTTC. Translating gives CASSRTGTRSNNEQFF.

This chain links TRBV9 with TRBJ1-4, with TRBD1 matching 7 bases. V shed 3 bases and J 3 bases; nucleotides not matched to a gene: 2. The CDR3 contains 14 residues. Germline V gives CDR1 SGDLS, CDR2 YYNGEE. CDR3 bases: TGTGCCAGCAGCGAGGGGGCTTCTAATGAAAAACTGTTTTTT. Encoded protein: CASSEGASNEKLFF.

The chain joins TRBV10-3 to TRBJ2-3; D gene ambiguous. V was cut by 8 bases and J by 4 bases, with 13 bases left in between. CDR3 length equals 13 residues. From germline, CDR1 is ENHRY and CDR2 SYGVKD. The CDR3 here is CAIQFPGSDTQYF. CDR3 nucleotide sequence: TGTGCCATCCAATTTCCGGGTTCAGATACGCAGTATTTT.

The rearrangement uses TRBV9 and TRBJ2-3, with 7 bases that match TRBD1. This CDR3 has 12 residues. The germline V gene encodes CDR1 SGDLS and CDR2 YYNGEE. V lost 2 bases and J lost 6; bases outside the gene matches: 0. The DNA of the CDR3 is TGTGCCAGCAGCGTCAGGGGGGATACGCAGTATTTT. This translates into CASSVRGDTQYF.

The chain has TRBV5-1 and TRBJ2-1, with 9 bases fitting TRBD1. From germline, CDR1 is SGHRS and CDR2 YFSETQ. This CDR3 has 16 residues. V was pared by 4 bases and J by 0 bases, with 5 bases of the junction left unmatched. The CDR3 loop reads CASSAGQGSSYNEQFF. As DNA, the CDR3 is TGCGCCAGCAGCGCGGGACAGGGCAGCTCCTACAATGAGCAGTTCTTC.

V gene TRBV6-5 combines with J gene TRBJ2-5, with D perhaps TRBD2 (5 bases). The CDR3 is 13 amino acids. Trimming took off 5 bases at V and 3 bases at J, with 10 bases between the two ends. Germline-derived CDR1 and CDR2 are MNHEY and SVGAGI. CDR3 loop: CASSRGAEETQYF. In DNA, the CDR3 is TGTGCCAGCAGTCGAGGAGCGGAAGAGACCCAGTACTTC.

The V and J genes are TRBV5-1 and TRBJ1-5, with TRBD1 as a possible D gene (5 bases). This CDR3 spans 13 amino acids. Germline V gene data show CDR1 as SGHRS and CDR2 as YFSETQ. The V and J ends lost 5 bases and 7 bases respectively, with 13 bases between them. DNA of the CDR3: TGCGCCAGCAGTTTAAGGGGTGACCAGCCCCAGCATTTT. Amino acid sequence: CASSLRGDQPQHF.

V usage is TRBV7-3 and J usage is TRBJ1-2, with D maybe TRBD1 (5 bases). Trimming pared 1 base from V and 8 bases from J, leaving 17 bases between. The CDR3 extends over 15 amino acids. The V gene's germline CDR1 is SGHTA and CDR2 FQGTGA. Here the CDR3 DNA reads TGTGCCAGCAGCTTAAGTTCGCCAGGAGACAGAGGCTACACCTTC. It yields the protein CASSLSSPGDRGYTF.

This chain's CDR3 is CAISTSGSEETQYF. The DNA for the CDR3 is TGTGCCATCAGTACTAGCGGGAGTGAAGAGACCCAGTACTTC. J is TRBJ2-5 and V is TRBV10-3, with 11 bases matching TRBD2. The germline gives CDR1 ENHRY, CDR2 SYGVKD. The V and J ends lost 5 bases and 3 bases, in that order; junction bases with no gene match: 2. CDR3 size: 14 residues.

The count of this clone is one. This sequence joins TRBV2 and TRBJ2-1, with 10 bases identical to TRBD2. Germline CDR1 SNHLY, CDR2 FYNNEI. The V and J ends lost 8 bases and 1 base, in that order; junction bases with no gene match: 8. The CDR3 sequence is 16 residues long. The CDR3 sequence is CASGPSGSGSYNEQFF. CDR3 in DNA: TGTGCCAGCGGTCCTAGCGGGAGTGGGTCCTACAATGAGCAGTTCTTC.

This chain joins TRBV30 and TRBJ2-3; TRBD2 aligns across 7 bases. Trimming at V came to 3 bases and at J to 10 bases, leaving 16 bases not matched to a gene. From germline, CDR1 is GTSNPN and CDR2 SVGIG (reference sequence). This CDR3 contains 15 residues. The CDR3 nucleotides read TGTGCCTGGAGCCGGGACTCGTCAAGGGCGGGGGCGCAGTATTTT. It codes for CAWSRDSSRAGAQYF.

The chain recombines TRBV4-1 with TRBJ2-7; 11 bases are shared with TRBD2. With V trimmed by 5 bases and J by 4 bases, 10 bases remained unmatched. Germline CDR1 is MGHRA and CDR2 is YSYEKL. The CDR3 covers 16 residues. The CDR3 region is CASSSQILAGAYEQYF. CDR3 in DNA: TGCGCCAGCAGCTCCCAAATACTAGCGGGAGCATACGAGCAGTACTTC.

The CDR3 is CASSIRFGQANRGTEAFF. The CDR3 coding sequence is TGTGCCAGTAGTATAAGATTCGGACAGGCTAATCGGGGCACTGAAGCTTTCTTT. V gene TRBV19 combines with J gene TRBJ1-1; 7 nucleotides agree with TRBD1. The trim removed 2 bases at V and 4 bases at J, leaving 16 bases unmatched. Germline assignment: CDR1 LNHDA and CDR2 SQIVND (reference sequence). The CDR3 totals 18 residues.

The V gene is TRBV27, the J gene TRBJ2-1; tentative D call: TRBD2 (5 bases). CDR1 and CDR2 from the germline V gene are MNHEY and SMNVEV (reference sequence). Trimming left V 3 bases short and J 9 bases short, with 12 bases between. This CDR3 contains 13 residues. The CDR3 loop is CASSLAAAGEQFF. CDR3 DNA sequence: TGTGCCAGCAGTTTGGCCGCCGCGGGTGAGCAGTTCTTC.

CDR3 in amino acids: CASRLQGYEQYF. The CDR3 nucleotides are TGTGCCAGCAGGCTACAGGGCTACGAGCAGTACTTC. The gene calls are TRBV7-2 and TRBJ2-7, with D perhaps TRBD1 (6 bases). The CDR3 is made up of 12 amino acids. The germline V gene encodes CDR1 SGHTA and CDR2 FQGNSA. Trimming took 6 bases from V and 3 from J, leaving 9 bases between them.

DNA for the CDR3: TGTGCCAGCAGATTAGGGACAGGTGGGACCGGGGAGCTGTTTTTT. Translating gives CASRLGTGGTGELFF. The chain couples TRBV9 to TRBJ2-2; 8 bases are shared with TRBD1. CDR3 length equals 15 residues. CDR1 and CDR2 from the germline V gene are SGDLS and YYNGEE. The V gene end was trimmed by 5 bases and the J gene end by 5 bases; junction bases not matched to a gene: 8.

This chain links TRBV4-1 with TRBJ2-7; the match to TRBD1 covers 7 bases. The CDR3 loop spans 15 amino acids. J gave up 3 bases and V 2 bases, and 7 bases lay outside the gene matches. From germline, CDR1 is MGHRA and CDR2 YSYEKL. The CDR3 bases are TGCGCCAGCAGCCAATCTTCCGGGACAGACTACGAGCAGTACTTC. Encoded protein: CASSQSSGTDYEQYF.

The V call is TRBV7-8, the J call TRBJ2-1; possibly TRBD2 for D (7 bases). CDR1 is SGHVS, CDR2 FQNEAQ, per germline. The CDR3 runs to 13 residues. Trimming left V 5 bases short and J 9 bases short, with 14 bases between. CDR3 protein: CASSPSGGGEQFF. The CDR3 DNA sequence: TGTGCCAGCAGCCCGTCGGGGGGCGGTGAGCAGTTCTTC.

The V gene is TRBV29-1, the J gene TRBJ1-2, with 7 bases fitting TRBD1. J lost 4 bases, V lost 3 bases, and 8 bases had no gene match. CDR3 length equals 14 residues. Germline V lookup: CDR1 SQVTM, CDR2 ANQGSEA. In DNA form, the CDR3 reads TGCAGCGTTGAGGGACAGTCCAGGGGCTATGGCTACACCTTC. Translating it yields CSVEGQSRGYGYTF. Combining the CDR3 with reference TRBV29-1 and TRBJ1-2 gives the whole variable domain SAVISQKPSRDICQRGTSLTIQCQVDSQVTMMFWYRQQPGQSLTLIATANQGSEATYESGFVIDKFPISRPNLTFSTLTVSNMSPEDSSIYLCSVEGQSRGYGYTFGSGTRLTVV.

J is TRBJ2-5 and V is TRBV7-9, with 9 bases lining up with TRBD1. Germline V gene data show CDR1 as SEHNR and CDR2 as FQNEAQ (reference sequence). This CDR3 region has 16 residues. Trimming took 6 bases from V and 1 from J; bases not matched to a gene: 9. The CDR3 DNA reads TGTGCCAGCAGTCCCCGGGACAGGGAGCTCCAAGAGACCCAGTACTTC. Translating gives CASSPRDRELQETQYF.

This clone was picked up one time. This sequence joins TRBV19 and TRBJ1-1, with D hard to call. The CDR3 covers 14 residues. Germline lookup yields CDR1 LNHDA and CDR2 SQIVND (reference sequence). V dropped 7 bases and J dropped 0 bases, with 12 bases sitting between them. CDR3 sequence (DNA): TGTGCCAGTACCCTTGGGCCGGTGAACACTGAAGCTTTCTTT. Translated, it gives CASTLGPVNTEAFF.

The rearrangement joins TRBV28 to TRBJ1-1, with a tentative D call TRBD1 (5 bases). The CDR3 contains 15 residues. Germline assignment: CDR1 MDHEN and CDR2 SYDVKM. V was trimmed by 4 bases and J by 4 bases, leaving 16 bases between them. The chain's CDR3 is CASSSRQLWFTEAFF. DNA for the CDR3: TGTGCCAGCAGTTCAAGACAGCTCTGGTTCACTGAAGCTTTCTTT. The full variable domain, in which reference TRBV28 and TRBJ1-1 provide the parts outside the CDR3, is DVKVTQSSRYLVKRTGEKVFLECVQDMDHENMFWYRQDPGLGLRLIYFSYDVKMKEKGDIPEGYSVSREKKERFSLILESASTNQTSMYLCASSSRQLWFTEAFFGQGTRLTVV.

The chain couples TRBV27 to TRBJ1-5, with TRBD1 identical over 7 bases. The CDR3 sequence is 15 residues long. Unmatched junction bases numbered 8, after V lost 2 bases and J lost 7 bases. Germline V CDR1 and CDR2: MNHEY, SMNVEV (reference sequence). The CDR3 DNA reads TGTGCCAGCAGTTTAGGAGGGGGCGGCGGCCAGCCCCAGCATTTT. This translates into CASSLGGGGGQPQHF.

The chain has TRBV30 and TRBJ1-1, with no clear D. V gave up 4 bases and J gave up 5 bases, with 8 bases separating them. The germline V gene has CDR1 GTSNPN and CDR2 SVGIG (reference sequence). This CDR3 is 11 amino acids long. CDR3 loop: CAWIFGTEAFF. CDR3 nucleotides: TGTGCCTGGATCTTCGGTACTGAAGCTTTCTTT.

V is TRBV9 and J is TRBJ2-5; the D gene is possibly TRBD1 (6 bases). With 4 bases removed from V and 1 base from J, the gap between germline ends came to 14 bases. CDR1 is SGDLS and CDR2 is YYNGEE in the germline V gene. CDR3 length: 15 residues. CDR3 in DNA: TGTGCCAGCAGCTTTTGGCAGGGGCCCCAAGAGACCCAGTACTTC. This gives the protein CASSFWQGPQETQYF.